The 32 T cell receptor beta chains presented below share a single source sample, sequenced in a study of CD8 T cells in ankylosing spondylitis. TCRdb re-analysed the 5' RACE reads in MiXCR, keeping a single row per CDR3 protein. Counted here are 100,000 to 150,000 distinct CDR3 sequences, approximately 9.7% occurring once; the ten biggest clones make up approximately 3.5%. The specimen was blood, either unsorted or a sorted T cell fraction (not recorded which). These receptors originate from a male donor with ankylosing spondylitis or in good health (not recorded which).

This clonotype is labeled medium-sized (0.01 to 0.1%). The genes are TRBV5-1 and TRBJ2-7; 8 bases are a match to TRBD1. The CDR3 covers 16 residues. V shed 4 bases and J 2 bases; nucleotides not matched to a gene: 11. Looked up from germline, CDR1 is SGHRS and CDR2 is YFSETQ. The CDR3 nucleotides read TGCGCCAGCAGCCGGATGGGCTCGACAGGGGCCTACGAGCAGTACTTC. Protein sequence: CASSRMGSTGAYEQYF. The whole variable domain, remainder taken from reference TRBV5-1 and TRBJ2-7, is KAGVTQTPRYLIKTRGQQVTLSCSPISGHRSVSWYQQTPGQGLQFLFEYFSETQRNKGNFPGRFSGRQFSNSRSEMNVSTLELGDSALYLCASSRMGSTGAYEQYFGPGTRLTVT.

This clonotype was seen at least ten times. This rearrangement joins TRBV29-1 to TRBJ2-3, with D hard to call. Trimming took 4 bases from V and 0 from J, leaving 8 bases between them. The CDR3 runs to 13 residues. Germline V lookup: CDR1 SQVTM, CDR2 ANQGSEA. The CDR3 bases are TGCAGCGTTGGCATATCGAGCACAGATACGCAGTATTTT. Its protein product is CSVGISSTDTQYF.

Many counts were recorded for this clonotype. The V and J genes are TRBV9 and TRBJ2-3; D is unresolved. Trimming removed 3 bases from V and 2 bases from J, with 10 bases in between. This CDR3 has 14 amino acids. In germline, CDR1 is SGDLS, CDR2 YYNGEE. The CDR3 here is CASSELGNTDTQYF. CDR3 DNA sequence: TGTGCCAGCAGCGAGTTGGGGAACACAGATACGCAGTATTTT. Complete variable domain (other parts from reference TRBV9 and TRBJ2-3): DSGVTQTPKHLITATGQRVTLRCSPRSGDLSVYWYQQSLDQGLQFLIQYYNGEERAKGNILERFSAQQFPDLHSELNLSSLELGDSALYFCASSELGNTDTQYFGPGTRLTVL.

The V gene is TRBV7-2, the J gene TRBJ1-5; D remains unclear. With 1 base removed from V and 9 bases from J, the gap between germline ends came to 13 bases. CDR1 SGHTA and CDR2 FQGNSA come from the germline V gene. The CDR3 sequence is 14 residues long. In nucleotides, the CDR3 is TGTGCCAGCAGCTTAGACGTCGAGGGTCGGCCCCAGCATTTT. Protein product: CASSLDVEGRPQHF.

This clonotype was counted many times. The chain uses TRBV5-1 and TRBJ1-1; D is perhaps TRBD1 (5 bases). This CDR3 is 14 amino acids long. The V gene lost 7 bases and the J gene lost 0 bases, with 13 bases spanning the gap. From germline, CDR1 is SGHRS and CDR2 YFSETQ. The CDR3 spells CASGDSEMNTEAFF. CDR3 DNA sequence: TGCGCCAGCGGTGACAGTGAAATGAACACTGAAGCTTTCTTT.

This clonotype was detected many times. The rearrangement links TRBV7-8 to TRBJ1-5, with D unclear. This CDR3 is 15 amino acids long. V lost 3 bases to trimming and J lost 4 bases, with 13 bases between them. Germline CDR1 and CDR2: SGHVS and FQNEAQ. For the CDR3, the DNA is TGTGCCAGCAGCTTTGAGTCATACCAGAATCAGCCCCAGCATTTT. Encoded protein: CASSFESYQNQPQHF.

Points on this clonotype: A much more abundant neighbour one base away suggests this may be a read error. The chain joins TRBV5-1 to TRBJ2-7; D remains ambiguous. Per germline, CDR1 SGHRS and CDR2 YFSETQ. This CDR3 has 12 residues. CDR3 sequence reads: CASKAGTYERYF. Here the CDR3 DNA reads TGCGCCAGCAAGGCAGGAACCTACGAGCGGTACTTC.

This clonotype was seen many times. This rearrangement joins TRBV15 to TRBJ2-7, with D possibly matching TRBD1 (6 bases). V lost 2 bases, J lost 3 bases, and 17 bases lay in between. The V gene's germline CDR1 is LNHNV and CDR2 YYDKDF (reference sequence). The length of the CDR3 is 16 residues. Here the CDR3 reads CATSRLAGTPNYEQYF. In DNA form, the CDR3 reads TGTGCCACCAGCAGATTAGCCGGGACACCGAACTACGAGCAGTACTTC.

J is TRBJ2-7 and V is TRBV19; 8 bases match TRBD1. This CDR3 is 15 amino acids long. Germline assignment: CDR1 LNHDA and CDR2 SQIVND (reference sequence). V lost 6 bases and J lost 1; bases outside the gene matches: 8. This CDR3 is CASRSLTGVSYEQYF. CDR3 bases: TGTGCCAGTAGGTCCCTGACAGGGGTATCCTACGAGCAGTACTTC.

In its sample, this clonotype was seen many times. The CDR3 region is CASSLGLPEAFF. The CDR3 DNA reads TGTGCCAGCAGCCTGGGGTTACCTGAAGCTTTCTTT. This chain connects TRBV12-3 or TRBV12-4 to TRBJ1-1, with D unclear. The germline V and J ends were trimmed by 6 bases and 6 bases, with 11 bases remaining between them. The length of the CDR3 is 12 residues.

The chain combines TRBV5-1 with TRBJ2-2, with D uncertain. CDR3 size: 15 residues. Trimming removed 0 bases at V and 1 base at J, with 7 bases between. From germline, CDR1 is SGHRS and CDR2 YFSETQ. The CDR3, as DNA: TGCGCCAGCAGCTTGGCTCAGCAGAACACCGGGGAGCTGTTTTTT. It yields the protein CASSLAQQNTGELFF.

The chain uses TRBV6-2 or TRBV6-3 and TRBJ2-7, with TRBD2 matching over 10 bases. The CDR3 contains 15 residues. Germline trimming cut 7 bases from V and 0 bases from J; bases unmatched to any gene: 6. Germline CDR1 reads MNHEY; CDR2 reads SVGEGT. The CDR3 DNA follows: TGTGCCAGCACCCACTTAGCGGGAGGCTCCTACGAGCAGTACTTC. This sequence encodes CASTHLAGGSYEQYF.

This clonotype was picked up many times. V usage is TRBV18 and J usage is TRBJ2-5; D remains unclear. The CDR3 totals 12 residues. Trimming removed 6 bases at V and 2 bases at J, with 7 bases between. The V gene's germline CDR1 is KGHSH and CDR2 LQKENI. The CDR3 bases are TGTGCCAGCTCGAGTTATCAAGAGACCCAGTACTTC. It translates to CASSSYQETQYF.

This chain links TRBV3-1 with TRBJ2-3; maybe TRBD1 (5 bases). CDR1 is LGHDT and CDR2 is YNNKEL in the germline V gene (reference sequence). Trimming removed 1 base at V and 5 bases at J, with 19 bases between. The CDR3 totals 17 residues. CDR3 sequence (DNA): TGTGCCAGCAGCCAAGTCCGACAGCGAAACCACCGAGATACGCAGTATTTT. Its protein is CASSQVRQRNHRDTQYF.

This clonotype appeared many times. This chain uses TRBV25-1 with TRBJ2-1; 10 positions match TRBD1. Trimming cost V 1 base and J 4 bases; bases outside gene matches: 4. Germline V gene lookup returns CDR1 MGHDK and CDR2 SYGVNS. The CDR3 is 16 residues long. CDR3 protein: CASSELGQGTYNEQFF. The DNA for the CDR3 is TGTGCCAGCAGTGAATTGGGACAGGGGACTTACAATGAGCAGTTCTTC.

Many counts were recorded for this clonotype. V usage is TRBV5-1 and J usage is TRBJ2-1, with 7 bases fitting TRBD2. The V segment lost 4 bases and the J segment 0 bases; nucleotides outside the gene matches: 13. Germline loops: CDR1 SGHRS, CDR2 YFSETQ. The CDR3 spans 18 residues. The CDR3 sequence: CASSPAALARSSYNEQFF. The CDR3 DNA follows: TGCGCCAGCAGCCCAGCGGCACTAGCGAGGAGCTCCTACAATGAGCAGTTCTTC.

V and J are TRBV4-2 and TRBJ2-1; TRBD2 aligns across 15 bases. V shed 0 bases, J shed 7 bases, and the junction held 4 bases outside the gene matches. Germline V gene sequence: CDR1 LGHNA, CDR2 YNFKEQ. The CDR3 contains 17 residues. Here the CDR3 reads CASSQEGTSGRKNEQFF. The CDR3 DNA sequence: TGTGCCAGCAGCCAAGAAGGGACTAGCGGGAGGAAAAATGAGCAGTTCTTC.

In this sample, this clonotype turned up many times. The CDR3 here is CASSLWAGNYEQYF. The CDR3 DNA follows: TGTGCCAGCAGTTTATGGGCAGGAAACTACGAGCAGTACTTC. The V and J genes are TRBV27 and TRBJ2-7; D is unclear. Trimming took 1 base from V and 3 from J, leaving 10 bases between them. Germline V gives CDR1 MNHEY, CDR2 SMNVEV (reference sequence). This CDR3 is built from 14 residues.

This clonotype was recorded many times. The chain joins TRBV4-3 to TRBJ2-6; maybe TRBD1 (6 bases). Trimming shortened V by 2 bases and J by 1 base, and 18 bases separated the two germline ends. CDR3 length: 19 residues. Per the germline V gene, CDR1 is LGHNA and CDR2 is YSLEER. The CDR3 sequence: CASSQSSTGRRSGANVLTF. CDR3 bases: TGCGCCAGCAGCCAATCATCGACAGGTCGGAGATCTGGGGCCAACGTCCTGACTTTC.

The J gene is TRBJ2-5, the V gene TRBV18; D perhaps matches TRBD1 (6 bases). The CDR3 has 14 residues. Trimming shortened V by 4 bases and J by 2 bases, and 11 bases separated the two germline ends. Germline CDR1 reads KGHSH; CDR2 reads LQKENI. The CDR3 sequence: CASSLHTGQETQYF. In DNA form, the CDR3 reads TGTGCCAGCTCACTACATACAGGGCAAGAGACCCAGTACTTC.

The chain links TRBV20-1 to TRBJ2-3; 8 nucleotides align to TRBD2. J gave up 6 bases and V 1 base, and 12 bases lay outside the gene matches. The CDR3 runs 16 residues. CDR1 is DFQATT and CDR2 is SNEGSKA in the germline V gene (reference sequence). The CDR3 sequence: CSARADSSGSADTQYF. CDR3 DNA: TGCAGTGCTAGAGCCGACTCCAGCGGGAGCGCTGATACGCAGTATTTT.

The sample holds many counts of this clonotype. The chain joins TRBV6-1 to TRBJ2-1; 14 positions match TRBD2. The CDR3 totals 19 residues. V lost 4 bases and J lost 8; bases outside the gene matches: 16. CDR1 and CDR2 from the germline V gene are MNHNS and SASEGT. The CDR3 DNA follows: TGTGCCAGCAGTGCCATAATAGGACTAGCGGGAGGAATTATAGATGAGCAGTTCTTC. As protein: CASSAIIGLAGGIIDEQFF.

The chain recombines TRBV7-2 with TRBJ2-2; D is ambiguous. V lost 5 bases, J lost 5 bases, and 3 bases lay in between. The CDR3 is made up of 11 amino acids. The germline V gene encodes CDR1 SGHTA and CDR2 FQGNSA. CDR3 sequence reads: CASSPTGELFF. CDR3 sequence (DNA): TGTGCCAGCAGCCCGACCGGGGAGCTGTTTTTT.

The chain has TRBV20-1 and TRBJ2-4, with D perhaps matching TRBD2 (5 bases). The germline V gene encodes CDR1 DFQATT and CDR2 SNEGSKA (reference sequence). This CDR3 region has 13 residues. V was cut by 3 bases and J by 6 bases, with 12 bases left in between. The CDR3 protein is CSASPGWGNIQYF. In nucleotides, the CDR3 is TGCAGTGCTAGTCCGGGGTGGGGAAACATTCAGTACTTC.

In its sample, this clonotype was seen many times. The rearrangement uses TRBV12-3 or TRBV12-4 and TRBJ2-1; D unclear. V lost 3 bases, J lost 10 bases, and 13 bases lay in between. The CDR3 is 13 amino acids. This CDR3 is CASSFFWRMEQFF. In DNA, the CDR3 is TGTGCCAGCAGTTTTTTTTGGCGGATGGAGCAGTTCTTC.

This clonotype showed up many times. The gene calls are TRBV30 and TRBJ1-4, with 9 bases fitting TRBD1. The CDR3 runs 15 residues. V lost 0 bases and J lost 7; bases outside the gene matches: 6. CDR1 GTSNPN and CDR2 SVGIG come from the germline V gene (reference sequence). The CDR3 DNA sequence: TGTGCCTGGAGTGTGTCCGGGACAGGGACTGAAAAACTGTTTTTT. Translation gives CAWSVSGTGTEKLFF.

This clonotype has at least ten counts. V and J are TRBV20-1 and TRBJ1-1, with D possibly TRBD1 on 5 matching bases. Germline V CDR1 and CDR2: DFQATT, SNEGSKA (reference sequence). V lost 0 bases and J lost 8, with 19 bases in between. This CDR3 has 15 residues. The CDR3 DNA follows: TGCAGTGCTAGAGATCGACAACCGGGGGGTTTGGAAGCTTTCTTT. This encodes CSARDRQPGGLEAFF.

This clonotype was counted ten times or more. V is TRBV7-2 and J is TRBJ2-7; D remains unclear. The germline V gene encodes CDR1 SGHTA and CDR2 FQGNSA. CDR3 length equals 15 residues. V was cut by 5 bases and J by 0 bases, with 14 bases left in between. Here the CDR3 DNA reads TGTGCCAGCAGCCAAAGCATCTTGAGCTCCTACGAGCAGTACTTC. The encoded protein is CASSQSILSSYEQYF.

This clonotype was detected only a few times. This chain connects TRBV7-2 to TRBJ1-4, with D hard to call. The CDR3 is 15 amino acids. Germline V gene data show CDR1 as SGHTA and CDR2 as FQGNSA. The V gene lost 1 base and the J gene lost 8 bases, with 14 bases spanning the gap. CDR3 loop: CASSLGWGLREKLFF. CDR3 nucleotide sequence: TGTGCCAGCAGCTTAGGGTGGGGTCTTCGAGAAAAACTGTTTTTT.

There are many counts of this clonotype. CDR3: CASRRGDTQYF. Written as DNA, the CDR3 is TGTGCCAGCAGACGTGGAGATACGCAGTATTTT. This chain uses TRBV7-2 with TRBJ2-3; D remains ambiguous. The CDR3 contains 11 residues. Trimming took 6 bases from V and 5 from J, leaving 6 bases between them. CDR1 SGHTA and CDR2 FQGNSA come from the germline V gene.

The rearrangement links TRBV18 to TRBJ2-5; D call uncertain. V lost 1 base and J lost 7, with 13 bases in between. The CDR3 totals 14 residues. In germline, CDR1 is KGHSH, CDR2 LQKENI. CDR3 in amino acids: CASSPQSAQTTQYF. The CDR3 bases are TGTGCCAGCTCACCACAGAGCGCTCAAACGACCCAGTACTTC.

A remark on this clonotype: A much bigger clone sits one base away, suggesting this may be a read error. The chain carries TRBV5-1 and TRBJ2-3, with TRBD2 identical over 16 bases. Germline CDR1 reads SGHRS; CDR2 reads YFSETQ. The CDR3 length is 17 residues. DNA of the CDR3: TGCTCCAGCAGCAAAGGGACTAGCGGGAGGGCATCAGATACGCAGTATTTT. It specifies CSSSKGTSGRASDTQYF.